These 26 T cell receptor beta chains share one sample of origin, sequenced in a study of OX40 agonist ivuxolimab in advanced cancers. TCRdb keeps only in-frame clones here, not all; method: immunoSEQ multiplex PCR. The sample lists around 86,000 clones; approximately 88% were seen once. The sequenced sample was CD4+ or CD8+ T cells sorted from blood, obtained in a trial of the OX40 agonist ivuxolimab. These receptors came from an adult with an advanced solid tumor such as melanoma, head and neck, liver or kidney cancer.

The chain combines TRBV5-4 with TRBJ2-3; D is unclear. CDR1 SGHNT and CDR2 YYREEE come from the germline V gene (reference sequence). This CDR3 is 13 amino acids long. The V end lost 2 bases, the J end lost 4 bases, and 8 bases lay between the germline ends. The CDR3 protein is CASSLGTADTQYF. In nucleotides, the CDR3 is TGTGCCAGCAGCTTAGGTACGGCAGATACGCAGTATTTT.

The genes are TRBV30 and TRBJ1-4; no reliable D call. The germline V gene has CDR1 GTSNPN and CDR2 SVGIG (reference sequence). The CDR3 totals 13 residues. Trimming left V 0 bases short and J 7 bases short, with 9 bases between. CDR3 DNA: TGTGCCTGGAGTGTTTTTCGGGCTGAAAAACTGTTTTTT. Its translation is CAWSVFRAEKLFF.

The gene calls are TRBV7-9 and TRBJ2-5; tentatively, D is TRBD2 (5 bases). Germline CDR1 and CDR2: SEHNR and FQNEAQ (reference sequence). This CDR3 region has 14 residues. Deletions cut 1 base from V and 1 base from J, with 7 bases between. CDR3 amino acids: CASSLVASQETQYF. The DNA of the CDR3 is TGTGCCAGCAGCTTAGTAGCGTCCCAAGAGACCCAGTACTTC.

This clone turned up a few times. This sample includes further DNA sequences coding for the same CDR3. The chain carries TRBV9 and TRBJ1-6; D remains unclear. Between the trimmed V and J ends, which lost 0 bases and 8 bases, there was a span of 6 bases. From germline, CDR1 is SGDLS and CDR2 YYNGEE. The CDR3 sequence is 13 residues long. The CDR3 nucleotides read TGTGCCAGCAGCGTAGGGCTAGATTCACCCCTCCACTTT. Translation: CASSVGLDSPLHF. Full variable domain (remainder filled in from reference TRBV9 and TRBJ1-6): DSGVTQTPKHLITATGQRVTLRCSPRSGDLSVYWYQQSLDQGLQFLIQYYNGEERAKGNILERFSAQQFPDLHSELNLSSLELGDSALYFCASSVGLDSPLHFGNGTRLTVT.

This chain connects TRBV6-6 to TRBJ2-7; D tentatively reads TRBD1 or TRBD2 (5 bases each). Trimming removed 2 bases from V and 2 bases from J, with 13 bases in between. Germline V CDR1 and CDR2: MNHNY, SVGAGI (reference sequence). The CDR3 has 15 residues. Here the CDR3 reads CASSYDWDRTYEQYF. The CDR3 nucleotides are TGTGCCAGCAGTTACGATTGGGACCGGACCTACGAGCAGTACTTC.

This clone was detected once. This chain links TRBV11-2 with TRBJ2-7, with a possible D match to TRBD1 (5 bases). This CDR3 is 15 amino acids long. Looked up from germline, CDR1 is SGHAT and CDR2 is FQNNGV. Trimming pared 3 bases from V and 2 bases from J, leaving 14 bases between. CDR3 residues: CASSFLPQGTYEQYF. CDR3 DNA sequence: TGTGCCAGCAGCTTTCTCCCGCAGGGAACCTACGAGCAGTACTTC. Looking up the rest from reference TRBV11-2 and TRBJ2-7 gives the full variable domain: EAGVAQSPRYKIIEKRQSVAFWCNPISGHATLYWYQQILGQGPKLLIQFQNNGVVDDSQLPKDRFSAERLKGVDSTLKIQPAKLEDSAVYLCASSFLPQGTYEQYFGPGTRLTVT.

J is TRBJ2-5 and V is TRBV11-2; 7 positions agree with TRBD1. CDR1 is SGHAT, CDR2 FQNNGV, per germline. CDR3 length equals 16 residues. The ends lost 3 bases at V and 2 bases at J; junction bases unmatched: 9. DNA for the CDR3: TGTGCCAGCAGCTTTCTAGGGGACAGCATTCAAGAGACCCAGTACTTC. Translation: CASSFLGDSIQETQYF. The variable domain in full, completed from reference TRBV11-2 and TRBJ2-5, reads EAGVAQSPRYKIIEKRQSVAFWCNPISGHATLYWYQQILGQGPKLLIQFQNNGVVDDSQLPKDRFSAERLKGVDSTLKIQPAKLEDSAVYLCASSFLGDSIQETQYFGPGTRLLVL.

The chain recombines TRBV7-8 with TRBJ1-1, with unresolved D. The CDR3 is 13 residues long. Trimming took 1 base from V and 0 from J, leaving 3 bases between them. Per germline, CDR1 SGHVS and CDR2 FQNEAQ. The CDR3 sequence: CASSLDLNTEAFF. CDR3 sequence (DNA): TGTGCCAGCAGCTTAGACCTGAACACTGAAGCTTTCTTT.

The chain employs TRBV6-5 and TRBJ1-4; no clear D gene. CDR1 MNHEY and CDR2 SVGAGI come from the germline V gene. Trimming shortened V by 0 bases and J by 7 bases, and 12 bases separated the two germline ends. The CDR3 sequence is 15 residues long. DNA for the CDR3: TGTGCCAGCAGTTACTCGATGGGGAGAGGTGAAAAACTGTTTTTT. This sequence encodes CASSYSMGRGEKLFF.

V and J are TRBV27 and TRBJ2-5; tentatively, D is TRBD2 (5 bases). Germline CDR1 and CDR2: MNHEY and SMNVEV (reference sequence). This CDR3 region has 15 residues. Trimming pared 4 bases from V and 2 bases from J, leaving 14 bases between. The CDR3 here is CASSSGRGGQETQYF. The CDR3 DNA follows: TGTGCCAGCAGTTCCGGCCGAGGAGGTCAAGAGACCCAGTACTTC.

The chain couples TRBV6-6 to TRBJ1-2, with D tentatively TRBD1 (6 bases). This CDR3 comprises 16 residues. Germline V gives CDR1 MNHNY, CDR2 SVGAGI (reference sequence). V shed 5 bases and J shed 7 bases, with 23 bases lying between them. In DNA, the CDR3 is TGTGCCAGCAGTCCCACGCCCGACGGGGGCGCGGGTGGCTACACCTTC. Translated: CASSPTPDGGAGGYTF.

DNA for the CDR3: TGTGCCAGCAGTTATCTGGTTCCTACCTACGAGCAGTACTTC. This encodes CASSYLVPTYEQYF. The chain is built from TRBV28 and TRBJ2-7; D not resolved. This CDR3 comprises 14 residues. Trimming took off 4 bases at V and 2 bases at J, with 12 bases between the two ends. Per germline, CDR1 MDHEN and CDR2 SYDVKM.

This clone appeared a single time. This rearrangement joins TRBV15 to TRBJ2-5; 8 bases agree with TRBD1. CDR1 is LNHNV, CDR2 YYDKDF, per germline (reference sequence). The trim removed 2 bases at V and 5 bases at J, leaving 10 bases unmatched. This CDR3 has 16 residues. The CDR3 region is CATSRNAGGNSETQYF. The CDR3 DNA is TGTGCCACCAGCAGAAATGCAGGGGGCAATTCGGAGACCCAGTACTTC.

In this sample, this clone turned up once. The gene calls are TRBV6-1 and TRBJ1-5; D is unresolved. The V gene's germline CDR1 is MNHNS and CDR2 SASEGT. Trimming cost V 5 bases and J 0 bases, with 8 bases left between them. The CDR3 has 14 amino acids. The DNA of the CDR3 is TGTGCCAGCAGTCTCACAGATAGCAATCAGCCCCAGCATTTT. Amino acid sequence: CASSLTDSNQPQHF.

On this clone itself: The junction shows a germline mismatch at one end, possibly a read error. The J gene is TRBJ2-5, the V gene TRBV5-3; 7 positions agree with TRBD1. TRBV5-3 is classed as an ORF, of uncertain function. CDR3 length: 15 residues. The CDR3 region is CASSLEGAVQETQYF. CDR3 sequence (DNA): TGTGCCAGCAGCTTAGAGGGGGCCGTCCAAGAGACCCAGTACTTC.

A note on this clone: Other DNA sequences within the sample encode an identical CDR3. This chain connects TRBV2 to TRBJ1-5; the match to TRBD1 covers 7 bases. The trim removed 10 bases at V and 2 bases at J, leaving 8 bases unmatched. CDR3 length equals 14 residues. Germline CDR1 reads SNHLY; CDR2 reads FYNNEI. The CDR3, as DNA: TGTGCCACACAACAGGGGTCGGGCAATCAGCCCCAGCATTTT. Translation gives CATQQGSGNQPQHF.

The genes are TRBV18 and TRBJ2-7; D uncertain. V dropped 0 bases and J dropped 3 bases, with 6 bases sitting between them. Germline CDR1 and CDR2: KGHSH and LQKENI. The CDR3 contains 13 residues. This CDR3 reads CASSPPPNYEQYF. As DNA, the CDR3 is TGTGCCAGCTCACCACCCCCGAACTACGAGCAGTACTTC.

V and J are TRBV5-4 and TRBJ1-1; a possible D gene is TRBD1 (5 bases). This CDR3 has 14 amino acids. Looked up from germline, CDR1 is SGHNT and CDR2 is YYREEE (reference sequence). The V gene lost 4 bases and the J gene lost 9 bases, with 19 bases spanning the gap. The CDR3 bases are TGTGCCAGCAGCCAAGTGTCCAGGGCGGAGAAAGCTTTCTTT. This gives the protein CASSQVSRAEKAFF. Variable domain in full (rest from reference TRBV5-4 and TRBJ1-1): ETGVTQSPTHLIKTRGQQVTLRCSSQSGHNTVSWYQQALGQGPQFIFQYYREEENGRGNFPPRFSGLQFPNYSSELNVNALELDDSALYLCASSQVSRAEKAFFGQGTRLTVV.

The chain uses TRBV14 and TRBJ1-2, with D possibly matching TRBD1 (5 bases). Germline V CDR1 and CDR2: SGHDN, FVKESK. The CDR3 runs 14 residues. V was trimmed by 1 base and J by 7 bases, leaving 13 bases between them. The CDR3 here is CASSQVAQTGGYTF. The CDR3 DNA sequence: TGTGCCAGCAGCCAAGTAGCACAAACAGGTGGCTACACCTTC.

This clone was observed a handful of times. V usage is TRBV6-1 and J usage is TRBJ1-2; perhaps TRBD1 as D (5 bases). Germline CDR1 and CDR2: MNHNS and SASEGT. The CDR3 consists of 15 residues. The V and J ends lost 4 bases and 0 bases respectively, with 12 bases between them. This CDR3 is CASSAADNSNYGYTF. For the CDR3, the DNA is TGTGCCAGCAGTGCAGCGGACAATTCTAACTATGGCTACACCTTC.

The rearrangement joins TRBV10-3 to TRBJ1-1; D gene unclear. The germline V gene encodes CDR1 ENHRY and CDR2 SYGVKD. V dropped 0 bases and J dropped 4 bases, with 18 bases sitting between them. The CDR3 is 17 amino acids. This CDR3 is CAISESAVPGKGTEAFF. The CDR3 nucleotides read TGTGCCATCAGTGAGTCGGCTGTACCGGGCAAGGGCACTGAAGCTTTCTTT.

This chain joins TRBV28 and TRBJ2-7, with 7 positions matching TRBD1. V was pared by 7 bases and J by 0 bases, with 6 bases of the junction left unmatched. The length of the CDR3 is 14 residues. From germline, CDR1 is MDHEN and CDR2 SYDVKM. Here the CDR3 DNA reads TGTGCCAGCACCCTCACAGGGGCCTCCTACGAGCAGTACTTC. This sequence encodes CASTLTGASYEQYF. The full variable domain, with the rest looked up from reference TRBV28 and TRBJ2-7, is DVKVTQSSRYLVKRTGEKVFLECVQDMDHENMFWYRQDPGLGLRLIYFSYDVKMKEKGDIPEGYSVSREKKERFSLILESASTNQTSMYLCASTLTGASYEQYFGPGTRLTVT.

This sequence joins TRBV18 and TRBJ2-5, with 7 bases matching TRBD1. The germline gives CDR1 KGHSH, CDR2 LQKENI. The CDR3 sequence is 15 residues long. V dropped 5 bases and J dropped 7; count of bases not matched to a gene: 13. The CDR3 DNA reads as TGTGCCAGCTCATCGACCGGGACAGACCTAGGGACCCAGTACTTC. This encodes CASSSTGTDLGTQYF.

This clone was detected only a few times. V and J are TRBV5-1 and TRBJ1-2, with D uncertain. The CDR3 length is 13 residues. CDR1 is SGHRS, CDR2 YFSETQ, per germline. With 4 bases removed from V and 8 bases from J, the gap between germline ends came to 15 bases. CDR3 residues: CASSPDQTKGYTF. Written as DNA, the CDR3 is TGCGCCAGCAGCCCAGACCAGACCAAGGGCTACACCTTC.

This rearrangement joins TRBV28 to TRBJ1-1; D is unclear. Trimming cost V 3 bases and J 1 base, with 12 bases left between them. The CDR3 totals 15 residues. Germline loops: CDR1 MDHEN, CDR2 SYDVKM. The CDR3 spells CASSFLAEGNTEAFF. CDR3 sequence (DNA): TGTGCCAGCAGTTTTCTCGCCGAGGGGAACACTGAAGCTTTCTTT.

This clone was observed a few times. J is TRBJ2-1 and V is TRBV4-3; 7 bases are a match to TRBD2. Germline V gene data show CDR1 as LGHNA and CDR2 as YSLEER. The CDR3 is made up of 16 amino acids. V dropped 3 bases and J dropped 4; count of bases not matched to a gene: 9. DNA of the CDR3: TGCGCCAGCAGCCAGACAGCAGGGCGGGGGTACAATGAGCAGTTCTTC. This codes for CASSQTAGRGYNEQFF.